The clone carrying this TCR beta chain occurred once. These data originate in a study of blood T cell repertoires in COVID-19. Study background: T cells, B-cell-depleted T cells, or PBMCs supplied cDNA or gDNA.

This CDR3 has 14 residues. Germline assignment: CDR1 MGHRA and CDR2 YSYEKL. V dropped 4 bases and J dropped 1 base, with 11 bases sitting between them. The protocol was immunoSEQ multiplex PCR, while the TCRdb copy is restricted to in-frame clones and leaves out a portion. The table records under 75,000 clones, over 90% of them present only once. The rearrangement links TRBV4-1 to TRBJ2-7, with a weak D call TRBD2 (7 bases). Specimen: peripheral blood. The receptor was isolated from a man over 45 with active COVID-19. The CDR3 sequence is CASSRGGRSYEQYF. The DNA of the CDR3 is TGCGCCAGCAGCCGGGGGGGCCGGTCCTACGAGCAGTACTTC.